This T cell receptor (beta chain) is drawn from a study of blood T cell repertoires in COVID-19. Study-level background: Acute and convalescent COVID-19 specimens originated in the United States, Italy and Spain. Nucleic acid was either cDNA or gDNA, and it came from T cells, B-cell-depleted T cells, or PBMCs.

Original handling: Counts of nucleated cells, estimated from reference gene primer amplification, were obtained. TCRdb's copy holds only in-frame clones and misses some; the assay was immunoSEQ multiplex PCR. D and trimming come from the DNA, and the V and J calls and clone size come from that table. The table includes some 490,000 clones, 70% to 90% detected once. Germline V lookup: CDR1 SNHLY, CDR2 FYNNEI. After removal of 8 bases from V and 7 bases from J, the junction contained 7 bases not matched to a gene. CDR3 length: 13 amino acids. The chain recombines TRBV2 with TRBJ1-5, with 8 bases fitting TRBD1. The specimen was peripheral blood. This clonotype was obtained from a human donor in a cohort sampled during active COVID-19. CDR3 coding DNA: TGTGCCAGCGCGGGACAGGTTGGGCAGCCCCAGCATTTT. This encodes CASAGQVGQPQHF.